Below are 9 T cell receptor beta chains sequenced from a single sample in a study of shared clonotypes between healthy human individuals. This table comes from immunoSEQ multiplex PCR, and its TCRdb copy is limited to in-frame clones, with some not included. Found here are 2,500,000 or so clones, about 90% of them singletons; the top ten hold approximately 0.39%. Sequenced input: naive CD4+ T cells from PBMCs. Indicated subset: CD45RA+ positively selected. The receptors were gathered from a man aged 18 to 35 in good health. Some clones in this sample may be carry-over from other donors' samples.

The gene calls are TRBV9 and TRBJ2-7, with D possibly TRBD1 on 5 matching bases. The CDR3 runs 14 residues. V was shortened by 8 bases and J by 6 bases, with 21 bases between the two germline ends. Germline loops: CDR1 SGDLS, CDR2 YYNGEE. For the CDR3, the DNA is TGTGCCAGAATAAGGGGTTCTCTAGGGCGCGAGCAGTACTTC. This encodes CARIRGSLGREQYF.

V gene TRBV14 combines with J gene TRBJ1-2; TRBD1 might be the D (5 bases). The CDR3 runs to 17 residues. Per the germline V gene, CDR1 is SGHDN and CDR2 is FVKESK. Trimming took off 7 bases at V and 4 bases at J, with 25 bases between the two ends. CDR3 sequence (DNA): TGTGCCAGCACCCTAAGCGGGGCAAACCGAGGACTCTATGGCTACACCTTC. It is translated as CASTLSGANRGLYGYTF.

V and J are TRBV7-9 and TRBJ2-5; TRBD2 agrees at 10 bases. J gave up 1 base and V 2 bases, and 13 bases lay outside the gene matches. The CDR3 contains 19 residues. From germline, CDR1 is SEHNR and CDR2 FQNEAQ (reference sequence). This CDR3 reads CASSLRSGLATLFQETQYF. CDR3 in DNA: TGTGCCAGCAGCTTACGTTCGGGACTAGCGACTTTATTCCAAGAGACCCAGTACTTC.

In DNA, the CDR3 is TGTGCCAGCAGTTCCTCGGGGGACAAGTTTACCTTC. Its protein product is CASSSSGDKFTF. V is TRBV28 and J is TRBJ1-2, with D perhaps matching TRBD1 (6 bases). The CDR3 has 12 residues. Trimming shortened V by 4 bases and J by 14 bases, and 17 bases separated the two germline ends. Germline lookup yields CDR1 MDHEN and CDR2 SYDVKM.

To note about this clone: This same CDR3 is encoded by further DNA sequences in the sample. The chain couples TRBV5-1 to TRBJ1-1, with 8 bases lining up with TRBD1. CDR3 length: 14 residues. With 0 bases clipped from V and 5 bases from J, the junction kept 3 bases outside the gene matches. The germline gives CDR1 SGHRS, CDR2 YFSETQ. The CDR3 sequence: CASSLAGGFTEAFF. CDR3 coding DNA: TGCGCCAGCAGCTTGGCAGGGGGCTTTACTGAAGCTTTCTTT. The whole variable domain, filled in from reference TRBV5-1 and TRBJ1-1, reads KAGVTQTPRYLIKTRGQQVTLSCSPISGHRSVSWYQQTPGQGLQFLFEYFSETQRNKGNFPGRFSGRQFSNSRSEMNVSTLELGDSALYLCASSLAGGFTEAFFGQGTRLTVV.

This clone was seen a few times. The gene calls are TRBV30 and TRBJ1-2, with TRBD1 matching 9 bases. The ends lost 5 bases at V and 2 bases at J; junction bases unmatched: 0. Germline CDR1 GTSNPN, CDR2 SVGIG (reference sequence). The CDR3 spans 12 residues. The CDR3 reads CAWGQGNYGYTF. In DNA form, the CDR3 reads TGTGCCTGGGGACAGGGGAACTATGGCTACACCTTC.

The chain employs TRBV5-4 and TRBJ2-2; D is possibly TRBD2 (6 bases). The CDR3 is made up of 15 amino acids. V was shortened by 4 bases and J by 1 base, with 11 bases between the two germline ends. The germline CDR1 and CDR2 sequences are SGHNT and YYREEE (reference sequence). CDR3 bases: TGTGCCAGCAGCGCTGGACTACTGAACACCGGGGAGCTGTTTTTT. Its protein is CASSAGLLNTGELFF.

A remark on this clone: This same CDR3 is encoded by further DNA sequences in the sample. This chain links TRBV15 with TRBJ1-3; D remains ambiguous. Trimming pared 0 bases from V and 1 base from J, leaving 7 bases between. CDR1 LNHNV and CDR2 YYDKDF come from the germline V gene (reference sequence). This CDR3 region has 15 residues. CDR3 sequence reads: CATSRDPSSGNTIYF. The CDR3 DNA is TGTGCCACCAGCAGAGATCCAAGTTCTGGAAACACCATATATTTT. The entire variable domain, with the rest obtained from reference TRBV15 and TRBJ1-3, is as follows: DAMVIQNPRYQVTQFGKPVTLSCSQTLNHNVMYWYQQKSSQAPKLLFHYYDKDFNNEADTPDNFQSRRPNTSFCFLDIRSPGLGDTAMYLCATSRDPSSGNTIYFGEGSWLTVV.

The chain links TRBV9 to TRBJ2-3; TRBD2 is a possible D gene (5 bases). This CDR3 has 13 amino acids. V was trimmed by 6 bases and J by 4 bases, leaving 12 bases between them. Per the germline V gene, CDR1 is SGDLS and CDR2 is YYNGEE. The CDR3 loop is CASTGEGADTQYF. CDR3 DNA sequence: TGTGCCAGCACCGGTGAGGGTGCAGATACGCAGTATTTT.